The 13 T cell receptor beta chains listed next were all sequenced from one sample in a study of blood T cell repertoires in COVID-19. The assay was immunoSEQ multiplex PCR, and TCRdb's table has in-frame clones only and misses some. The data contain about 480,000 clones, more than 85% of them singletons. Sequenced material: peripheral blood. These receptor sequences come from a young woman with acute or convalescent COVID-19.

This chain links TRBV4-1 with TRBJ2-3; D is unclear. Germline assignment: CDR1 MGHRA and CDR2 YSYEKL. The CDR3 sequence is 13 residues long. The V end was cut by 1 base, the J end by 3 bases, with 5 bases between. The CDR3 region is CASSQVPTDTQYF. The DNA for the CDR3 is TGCGCCAGCAGCCAAGTTCCTACAGATACGCAGTATTTT.

The chain combines TRBV29-1 with TRBJ1-1; 9 bases agree with TRBD1. The junction had 14 bases not matched to a gene; V was cut back by 4 bases and J by 11 bases. The CDR3 sequence is 14 residues long. CDR1 is SQVTM and CDR2 is ANQGSEA in the germline V gene. CDR3 loop: CSVVLLTGGTIAFF. The CDR3 DNA reads TGCAGCGTTGTTTTGCTGACAGGGGGTACGATTGCTTTCTTT.

The chain employs TRBV4-2 and TRBJ1-4, with 8 bases identical to TRBD1. V shed 7 bases, J shed 7 bases, and the junction held 2 bases outside the gene matches. This CDR3 has 12 amino acids. CDR1 and CDR2 from the germline V gene are LGHNA and YNFKEQ. CDR3 DNA: TGTGCCAGCATAGGGACAGGTGAAAAACTGTTTTTT. Protein sequence: CASIGTGEKLFF.

V usage is TRBV6-6 and J usage is TRBJ2-1, with D perhaps TRBD2 (5 bases). V lost 4 bases and J lost 8, with 6 bases in between. CDR1 MNHNY and CDR2 SVGAGI come from the germline V gene (reference sequence). The CDR3 is 11 amino acids. The CDR3 spells CASSLRDEQFF. The CDR3 DNA reads TGTGCCAGCAGTTTGCGGGATGAGCAGTTCTTC.

This chain uses TRBV2 with TRBJ2-7; 7 bases are a match to TRBD2. From germline, CDR1 is SNHLY and CDR2 FYNNEI. Trimming at V came to 2 bases and at J to 4 bases, leaving 2 bases not matched to a gene. This CDR3 spans 13 amino acids. For the CDR3, the DNA is TGTGCCAGCAGTGAACCGGGGGGATACGAGCAGTACTTC. Its protein product is CASSEPGGYEQYF. The variable domain in full, with the rest retrieved from reference TRBV2 and TRBJ2-7, is EPEVTQTPSHQVTQMGQEVILRCVPISNHLYFYWYRQILGQKVEFLVSFYNNEISEKSEIFDDQFSVERPDGSNFTLKIRSTKLEDSAMYFCASSEPGGYEQYFGPGTRLTVT.

The V call is TRBV4-1, the J call TRBJ1-1, with 10 positions matching TRBD1. The CDR3 is 16 amino acids. Germline V gene lookup returns CDR1 MGHRA and CDR2 YSYEKL. Trimming cost V 6 bases and J 5 bases; bases outside gene matches: 12. CDR3 sequence reads: CASRHGGDRGYTEAFF. The CDR3 DNA reads TGCGCCAGCAGACACGGGGGGGACAGGGGTTATACTGAAGCTTTCTTT.

The J gene is TRBJ1-1, the V gene TRBV29-1, with a weak D call TRBD1 (5 bases). V lost 7 bases and J 0 bases, leaving 12 bases between the germline ends. This CDR3 has 13 residues. The germline gives CDR1 SQVTM, CDR2 ANQGSEA. The CDR3 DNA follows: TGCAGCGCTGGAGGGGTTTTGAACACTGAAGCTTTCTTT. It specifies CSAGGVLNTEAFF.

The chain carries TRBV28 and TRBJ1-2; D may be TRBD1 (6 bases). Trimming took off 6 bases at V and 3 bases at J, with 11 bases between the two ends. The CDR3 is made up of 13 amino acids. Germline CDR1 reads MDHEN; CDR2 reads SYDVKM. The CDR3 region has the DNA TGTGCCAGCAGATTACAGGGTTACTATGGCTACACCTTC. Its translation: CASRLQGYYGYTF.

The V and J genes are TRBV11-2 and TRBJ1-2, with a tentative D call TRBD1 (6 bases). The CDR3 extends over 15 amino acids. Trimming took 0 bases from V and 3 from J, leaving 11 bases between them. Germline CDR1 and CDR2: SGHAT and FQNNGV. CDR3 protein: CASSLESRGDYGYTF. The CDR3 bases are TGTGCCAGCAGCTTAGAATCCAGGGGTGACTATGGCTACACCTTC.

V usage is TRBV6-5 and J usage is TRBJ1-4, with a possible D match to TRBD1 (5 bases). V dropped 6 bases and J dropped 4 bases, with 12 bases sitting between them. The CDR3 has 14 residues. The V gene's germline CDR1 is MNHEY and CDR2 SVGAGI. The CDR3 coding sequence is TGTGCCAGCAGACCTGACAGTTATAATGAAAAACTGTTTTTT. This sequence encodes CASRPDSYNEKLFF.

The rearrangement links TRBV4-1 to TRBJ1-6; D ambiguous. V gave up 1 base and J gave up 6 bases, with 4 bases separating them. This CDR3 region has 13 residues. Germline loops: CDR1 MGHRA, CDR2 YSYEKL. The CDR3 nucleotides read TGCGCCAGCAGCCAAGGTCTTAATTCACCCCTCCACTTT. Protein: CASSQGLNSPLHF.

This chain uses TRBV30 with TRBJ1-4, with 7 bases identical to TRBD1. CDR3 length: 15 residues. Germline CDR1 and CDR2: GTSNPN and SVGIG (reference sequence). Trimming cost V 1 base and J 3 bases; bases outside gene matches: 5. CDR3 region: CAWSDTGAANEKLFF. CDR3 DNA: TGTGCCTGGAGTGATACAGGGGCGGCTAATGAAAAACTGTTTTTT.

The genes are TRBV5-1 and TRBJ2-3; TRBD1 agrees at 9 bases. The CDR3 totals 14 residues. After removal of 7 bases from V and 5 bases from J, the junction contained 8 bases not matched to a gene. Germline V CDR1 and CDR2: SGHRS, YFSETQ. The CDR3 protein is CASGRTGVGDTQYF. DNA of the CDR3: TGCGCCAGCGGGAGGACAGGGGTTGGAGATACGCAGTATTTT.